The rows below give T cell receptor beta chains drawn from one sample of a study of CD8 T cells in ankylosing spondylitis. TCRdb called the 5' RACE reads again in MiXCR, with one record for every CDR3 protein. The sample has hundreds of thousands of distinct CDR3 sequences, less than 25% seen once. The sequencing input was blood, either unsorted or a sorted T cell fraction (not recorded which). All receptors derive from a female donor with ankylosing spondylitis or in good health (not recorded which). CDR3s include the opening cysteine and the closing phenylalanine or tryptophan. The listing skips clone size in some rows; elsewhere it reads once, few, many or a size class.

abundance: NA; j_gene: TRBJ2-3; v_gene: TRBV7-2; CDR3aa: CASSLGGISDTQYF
abundance: NA; j_gene: TRBJ2-2; v_gene: TRBV7-9; CDR3aa: CASSLGLADANTGELFF
abundance: many; j_gene: TRBJ2-3; v_gene: TRBV5-4; CDR3aa: CASSRWLERDTQYF
abundance: few; j_gene: TRBJ2-1; v_gene: TRBV15; CDR3aa: CATSRDQGYEQFF
abundance: NA; j_gene: TRBJ1-2; v_gene: TRBV29-1; CDR3aa: CSGDGMDGYTF
abundance: NA; j_gene: TRBJ2-4; v_gene: TRBV4-3; CDR3aa: CASSTGLKNIQYF
abundance: NA; j_gene: TRBJ1-1; v_gene: TRBV18; CDR3aa: CASSRDVVRANTEAFF
abundance: few; j_gene: TRBJ1-1; v_gene: TRBV7-2; CDR3aa: CASSLNLRNTEAFF
abundance: NA; j_gene: TRBJ2-1; v_gene: TRBV6-2/TRBV6-3; CDR3aa: CASRPDSYNEQFF
abundance: NA; j_gene: TRBJ2-5; v_gene: TRBV5-1; CDR3aa: CASSLEGQGMETQYF
abundance: NA; j_gene: TRBJ2-4; v_gene: TRBV29-1; CDR3aa: CSVSIGLAKNIQYF
abundance: NA; j_gene: TRBJ2-7; v_gene: TRBV20-1; CDR3aa: CSVRQVRDEQYF
abundance: few; j_gene: TRBJ2-5; v_gene: TRBV7-9; CDR3aa: CASSLNNGQEETQYF
abundance: NA; j_gene: TRBJ2-6; v_gene: TRBV5-6; CDR3aa: CASSLWGAASGANVLTF
abundance: NA; j_gene: TRBJ2-1; v_gene: TRBV25-1; CDR3aa: CASSEYPRGAGTGNEQFF
abundance: NA; j_gene: TRBJ2-7; v_gene: TRBV20-1; CDR3aa: CSARYGGVQYF
abundance: NA; j_gene: TRBJ2-4; v_gene: TRBV7-2; CDR3aa: CASTLGQVAKNIQYF
abundance: NA; j_gene: TRBJ2-1; v_gene: TRBV12-3/TRBV12-4; CDR3aa: CASSLRLANEQFF
abundance: many; j_gene: TRBJ2-1; v_gene: TRBV10-3; CDR3aa: CAIAQDRGLGEQFF
abundance: NA; j_gene: TRBJ2-1; v_gene: TRBV4-1; CDR3aa: CASSQVDLLTYNEQFF
abundance: many; j_gene: TRBJ2-1; v_gene: TRBV20-1; CDR3aa: CSARGGDEQFF
abundance: many; j_gene: TRBJ2-1; v_gene: TRBV6-2/TRBV6-3; CDR3aa: CASSTTSGVYNEQFF
abundance: few; j_gene: TRBJ2-7; v_gene: TRBV27; CDR3aa: CASSPSPDGRGSYGSTYEQYF
abundance: NA; j_gene: TRBJ2-1; v_gene: TRBV20-1; CDR3aa: CSAAPSSGKQFF
abundance: few; j_gene: TRBJ2-7; v_gene: TRBV5-1; CDR3aa: CASKPGGRAYEQYF
abundance: few; j_gene: TRBJ2-1; v_gene: TRBV5-1; CDR3aa: CASSYTSGGPNEQFF
abundance: NA; j_gene: TRBJ1-1; v_gene: TRBV6-2/TRBV6-3; CDR3aa: CASSYSWVGNTEAFF
abundance: NA; j_gene: TRBJ2-1; v_gene: TRBV20-1; CDR3aa: CSARDNEQFF
abundance: NA; j_gene: TRBJ1-1; v_gene: TRBV27; CDR3aa: CASSLGQGYTEAFF
abundance: NA; j_gene: TRBJ1-6; v_gene: TRBV28; CDR3aa: CASSFATPLHF
abundance: NA; j_gene: TRBJ2-2; v_gene: TRBV7-7; CDR3aa: CASSLPGGELFF
abundance: NA; j_gene: TRBJ2-7; v_gene: TRBV29-1; CDR3aa: CSVGTSVNYEQYF
abundance: NA; j_gene: TRBJ2-1; v_gene: TRBV9; CDR3aa: CASTYGAGVYNEQFF
abundance: NA; j_gene: TRBJ2-1; v_gene: TRBV20-1; CDR3aa: CSASYWTEDSHEQFF
abundance: many; j_gene: TRBJ1-6; v_gene: TRBV10-3; CDR3aa: CAISVGGNSPLHF
abundance: once; j_gene: TRBJ2-1; v_gene: TRBV7-9; CDR3aa: CASSLARVRNNEQFF
abundance: NA; j_gene: TRBJ2-1; v_gene: TRBV5-1; CDR3aa: CASRAEGLAGGSSHDEQFF
abundance: NA; j_gene: TRBJ1-5; v_gene: TRBV10-2; CDR3aa: CASSETSQGGSNQPQHF
abundance: NA; j_gene: TRBJ2-2; v_gene: TRBV12-3/TRBV12-4; CDR3aa: CASSFLAGRYTGELFF
abundance: NA; j_gene: TRBJ2-1; v_gene: TRBV5-1; CDR3aa: CASSLQSSYNEQFF
abundance: few; j_gene: TRBJ1-2; v_gene: TRBV6-1; CDR3aa: CASSTPDFSYGYTF
abundance: few; j_gene: TRBJ2-7; v_gene: TRBV6-9; CDR3aa: CASSRNIAGRPNPGWAEQYF
abundance: NA; j_gene: TRBJ2-2; v_gene: TRBV24-1; CDR3aa: CATSNSGRFTGELFF
abundance: few; j_gene: TRBJ2-1; v_gene: TRBV7-2; CDR3aa: CASSLDPSLRLFF
abundance: NA; j_gene: TRBJ1-1; v_gene: TRBV30; CDR3aa: CAWTRDTEAFF
abundance: many; j_gene: TRBJ1-4; v_gene: TRBV20-1; CDR3aa: CSAAPGTGDEKLFF
abundance: NA; j_gene: TRBJ2-5; v_gene: TRBV18; CDR3aa: CASSPSENGAETQYF
abundance: few; j_gene: TRBJ2-3; v_gene: TRBV29-1; CDR3aa: CSSYGRAVSTDTQYF
abundance: NA; j_gene: TRBJ2-1; v_gene: TRBV5-5; CDR3aa: CASSLGLAEQFF
abundance: NA; j_gene: TRBJ2-7; v_gene: TRBV7-8; CDR3aa: CASSLAGANWYEQYF
abundance: NA; j_gene: TRBJ2-6; v_gene: TRBV9; CDR3aa: CASSVEIRAGFRGANVLTF